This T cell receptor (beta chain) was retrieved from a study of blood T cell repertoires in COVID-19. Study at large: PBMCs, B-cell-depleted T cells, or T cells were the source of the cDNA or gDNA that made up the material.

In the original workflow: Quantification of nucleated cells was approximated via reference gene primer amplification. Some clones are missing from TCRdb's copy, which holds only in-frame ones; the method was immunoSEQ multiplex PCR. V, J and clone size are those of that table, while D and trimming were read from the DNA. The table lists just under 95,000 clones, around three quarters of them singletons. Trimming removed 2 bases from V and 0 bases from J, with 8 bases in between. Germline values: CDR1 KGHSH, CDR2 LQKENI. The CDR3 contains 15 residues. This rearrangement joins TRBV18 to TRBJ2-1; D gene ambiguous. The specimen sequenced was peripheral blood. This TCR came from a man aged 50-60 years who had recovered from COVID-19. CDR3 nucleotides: TGTGCCAGCTCACCAGGCGGCAGCTCCTACAATGAGCAGTTCTTC. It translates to CASSPGGSSYNEQFF.